The 24 T cell receptor beta chains listed next were all sequenced from one sample in a study of blood T cell repertoires in COVID-19. The table came from immunoSEQ multiplex PCR; TCRdb's copy has only in-frame clones and leaves some out. The sample lists approximately 100,000 clones, approximately 90% occurring once. Material: peripheral blood. The origin of the receptors is a woman older than 75 in a cohort sampled during active COVID-19.

This clone was observed a single time. The V gene is TRBV6-4, the J gene TRBJ1-1, with D perhaps TRBD1 (6 bases). This CDR3 region has 13 residues. The germline V and J ends were trimmed by 8 bases and 5 bases, with 15 bases remaining between them. The germline gives CDR1 MRHNA, CDR2 SNTAGT. The CDR3 loop reads CASRRTQGTEAFF. The CDR3 nucleotides are TGTGCCAGCCGGCGAACCCAGGGGACTGAAGCTTTCTTT.

Comments on this clone: The sample carries other DNA sequences with the same CDR3. In nucleotides, the CDR3 is TGTGCCAGCAGCTTTTCGCGGGGGGCCTACAATGAGCAGTTCTTC. This gives the protein CASSFSRGAYNEQFF. The V call is TRBV7-2, the J call TRBJ2-1; TRBD2 aligns across 8 bases. The CDR3 totals 15 residues. The germline CDR1 and CDR2 sequences are SGHTA and FQGNSA. J was trimmed by 2 bases and V by 3 bases; bases with no gene match: 3. Together with reference TRBV7-2 and TRBJ2-1, the CDR3 gives the full variable domain: GAGVSQSPSNKVTEKGKDVELRCDPISGHTALYWYRQSLGQGLEFLIYFQGNSAPDKSGLPSDRFSAERTGGSVSTLTIQRTQQEDSAVYLCASSFSRGAYNEQFFGPGTRLTVL.

This chain joins TRBV18 and TRBJ1-1; D uncertain. This CDR3 region has 16 residues. Germline V lookup: CDR1 KGHSH, CDR2 LQKENI. Trimming took off 1 base at V and 0 bases at J, with 12 bases between the two ends. The CDR3 region is CASSPLLGSLNTEAFF. The CDR3 bases are TGTGCCAGCTCACCACTTTTGGGTAGCTTGAACACTGAAGCTTTCTTT.

J is TRBJ1-1 and V is TRBV7-3, with TRBD1 matching 8 bases. Germline V lookup: CDR1 SGHTA, CDR2 FQGTGA. This CDR3 spans 15 amino acids. Losses at the gene ends were 3 bases for V and 0 bases for J; bases not matched to a gene: 3. CDR3 residues: CASSLQGALNTEAFF. The CDR3 nucleotides are TGTGCCAGCAGCTTGCAGGGGGCTTTGAACACTGAAGCTTTCTTT.

The sample holds one count of this clone. V gene TRBV3-1 (or the pseudogene TRBV3-2) combines with J gene TRBJ2-2; D unresolved. Deletions cut 0 bases from V and 1 base from J, with 9 bases between. CDR1 and CDR2 from the germline V gene are LGHDT and YNNKEL (reference sequence). The CDR3 length is 16 residues. In DNA form, the CDR3 reads TGTGCCAGCAGCCAAGAGGGCAGGATGAACACCGGGGAGCTGTTTTTT. The encoded protein is CASSQEGRMNTGELFF.

A few counts support this clone. This rearrangement joins TRBV6-4 to TRBJ1-3; 8 bases agree with TRBD1. Trimming at V came to 0 bases and at J to 1 base, leaving 8 bases not matched to a gene. CDR1 is MRHNA, CDR2 SNTAGT, per germline. The CDR3 covers 18 residues. CDR3 sequence reads: CASSDSQRQGASGNTIYF. The CDR3 DNA reads as TGTGCCAGCAGTGACTCGCAACGGCAGGGGGCGTCTGGAAACACCATATATTTT.

In this sample, this clone turned up a few times. V is TRBV5-4 and J is TRBJ2-2; D unclear. CDR3 length: 14 amino acids. Trimming cost V 2 bases and J 0 bases, with 5 bases left between them. CDR1 and CDR2 (germline): SGHNT, YYREEE (reference sequence). The CDR3 DNA sequence: TGTGCCAGCAGCTTTAGAGCGAACACCGGGGAGCTGTTTTTT. Its protein product is CASSFRANTGELFF.

J is TRBJ2-3 and V is TRBV7-6, with 11 nucleotides matching TRBD2. This CDR3 contains 16 residues. Germline V gene sequence: CDR1 SGHVS, CDR2 FNYEAQ. V lost 5 bases to trimming and J lost 1 base; unmatched junction nucleotides: 5. In DNA form, the CDR3 reads TGTGCCAGCAGCGGGGGGGGACTAGCGGGCACAGATACGCAGTATTTT. Its translation: CASSGGGLAGTDTQYF.

The gene calls are TRBV19 and TRBJ2-2, with a possible D match to TRBD1 (6 bases). V was trimmed by 1 base and J by 3 bases, leaving 9 bases between them. The CDR3 runs 15 residues. In germline, CDR1 is LNHDA, CDR2 SQIVND (reference sequence). The CDR3 loop reads CASSIGTEYTGELFF. In nucleotides, the CDR3 is TGTGCCAGTAGTATAGGGACAGAATACACCGGGGAGCTGTTTTTT.

The chain is built from TRBV9 and TRBJ2-1, with TRBD2 matching over 11 bases. Germline CDR1 and CDR2: SGDLS and YYNGEE. Unmatched junction bases numbered 10, after V lost 4 bases and J lost 10 bases. This CDR3 contains 15 residues. This CDR3 reads CASSIFSGGASEQFF. Here the CDR3 DNA reads TGTGCCAGCAGCATCTTTAGCGGGGGGGCTTCAGAGCAGTTCTTC. Complete variable domain (other parts from reference TRBV9 and TRBJ2-1): DSGVTQTPKHLITATGQRVTLRCSPRSGDLSVYWYQQSLDQGLQFLIQYYNGEERAKGNILERFSAQQFPDLHSELNLSSLELGDSALYFCASSIFSGGASEQFFGPGTRLTVL.

The chain combines TRBV24-1 with TRBJ2-1; 7 positions match TRBD2. Germline assignment: CDR1 KGHDR and CDR2 SFDVKD. V lost 2 bases and J lost 13; bases outside the gene matches: 7. The CDR3 has 13 residues. In nucleotides, the CDR3 is TGTGCCACCAGTGATTCGGGACTAAAGGTTCAGTTCTTC. Translating it yields CATSDSGLKVQFF.

The chain employs TRBV19 and TRBJ1-2, with TRBD1 matching 8 bases. CDR3 size: 14 residues. V was clipped by 1 base and J by 4 bases; unmatched bases: 2. The germline V gene encodes CDR1 LNHDA and CDR2 SQIVND (reference sequence). In DNA, the CDR3 is TGTGCCAGTAGTATAGCTGGACAGGGCTATGGCTACACCTTC. Translating gives CASSIAGQGYGYTF.

The V call is TRBV27, the J call TRBJ1-1; 10 bases fit TRBD1. From germline, CDR1 is MNHEY and CDR2 SMNVEV (reference sequence). CDR3 length: 15 residues. With V trimmed by 7 bases and J by 2 bases, 7 bases remained unmatched. DNA for the CDR3: TGTGCCAGCACCCCGGACAGGGGGGGAAACACTGAAGCTTTCTTT. Amino acids: CASTPDRGGNTEAFF.

V is TRBV18 and J is TRBJ2-3; 8 nucleotides match TRBD2. Trimming at V came to 3 bases and at J to 0 bases, leaving 11 bases not matched to a gene. The length of the CDR3 is 18 residues. Germline values: CDR1 KGHSH, CDR2 LQKENI. The DNA of the CDR3 is TGTGCCAGCTCACCCACCGCCAATCTAGCGGGTAGCACAGATACGCAGTATTTT. Protein product: CASSPTANLAGSTDTQYF.

The rearrangement links TRBV7-9 to TRBJ2-3; 10 nucleotides match TRBD2. The trim removed 2 bases at V and 1 base at J, leaving 0 bases unmatched. Per the germline V gene, CDR1 is SEHNR and CDR2 is FQNEAQ (reference sequence). The CDR3 totals 15 residues. The CDR3 sequence: CASSLTSGGTDTQYF. The CDR3 nucleotides read TGTGCCAGCAGCTTAACTAGCGGGGGCACAGATACGCAGTATTTT.

The chain is built from TRBV19 and TRBJ1-4; TRBD1 agrees at 8 bases. Looked up from germline, CDR1 is LNHDA and CDR2 is SQIVND (reference sequence). This CDR3 comprises 15 residues. V lost 10 bases, J lost 4 bases, and 11 bases stayed unmatched. The DNA of the CDR3 is TGTGCCACAGGGGGCTACCTGGGGAATAATGAAAAACTGTTTTTT. Protein: CATGGYLGNNEKLFF.

This clone has more than one count but fewer than ten. The chain links TRBV5-1 to TRBJ1-5; the match to TRBD1 covers 8 bases. J gave up 6 bases and V 4 bases, and 9 bases lay outside the gene matches. The CDR3 contains 15 residues. Per germline, CDR1 SGHRS and CDR2 YFSETQ. The CDR3 DNA follows: TGCGCCAGCAGCAGTTCAGGGGGCGCGGGTCAGCCCCAGCATTTT. It translates to CASSSSGGAGQPQHF.

This rearrangement joins TRBV2 to TRBJ1-6, with D maybe TRBD1 (5 bases). Germline CDR1 SNHLY, CDR2 FYNNEI. The CDR3 totals 15 residues. The germline V and J ends were trimmed by 6 bases and 7 bases, with 16 bases remaining between them. The CDR3 sequence: CASRYGTPGNSPLHF. CDR3 sequence (DNA): TGTGCCAGCAGATACGGGACTCCCGGGAATTCACCCCTCCACTTT.

The genes are TRBV19 and TRBJ1-1, with D possibly matching TRBD1 (6 bases). The ends were cut back, 7 bases at V and 4 bases at J, with 16 bases in the middle. CDR3 size: 14 residues. Germline V gene data show CDR1 as LNHDA and CDR2 as SQIVND (reference sequence). The CDR3 region has the DNA TGTGCCAGTATCGGCGGGGGCGGGATCACTGAAGCTTTCTTT. Amino acids: CASIGGGGITEAFF. Drawing the rest from reference TRBV19 and TRBJ1-1, the complete variable domain is DGGITQSPKYLFRKEGQNVTLSCEQNLNHDAMYWYRQDPGQGLRLIYYSQIVNDFQKGDIAEGYSVSREKKESFPLTVTSAQKNPTAFYLCASIGGGGITEAFFGQGTRLTVV.

The V and J genes are TRBV5-1 and TRBJ2-2; 9 bases are shared with TRBD2. Germline V gene lookup returns CDR1 SGHRS and CDR2 YFSETQ. This CDR3 has 15 amino acids. J lost 7 bases, V lost 0 bases, and 4 bases had no gene match. The DNA of the CDR3 is TGCGCCAGCAGCTTGGGCCTAGCGGGGTTCGGGGAGCTGTTTTTT. This sequence encodes CASSLGLAGFGELFF.

This chain uses TRBV3-1 (or the pseudogene TRBV3-2) with TRBJ2-7; D unresolved. V shed 2 bases and J shed 3 bases, with 8 bases lying between them. The CDR3 extends over 13 amino acids. CDR1 is LGHDT, CDR2 YNNKEL, per germline (reference sequence). The CDR3 region has the DNA TGTGCCAGCAGCCAAAATTTAAACTACGAGCAGTACTTC. Protein sequence: CASSQNLNYEQYF.

CDR3 region: CATTRGTGGNEQFF. Written as DNA, the CDR3 is TGTGCCACCACACGGGGGACCGGCGGGAATGAGCAGTTCTTC. The gene calls are TRBV10-3 and TRBJ2-1, with D possibly TRBD2 on 6 matching bases. V lost 10 bases to trimming and J lost 7 bases, with 20 bases between them. Germline-derived CDR1 and CDR2 are ENHRY and SYGVKD. This CDR3 spans 14 amino acids.

The chain recombines TRBV6-5 with TRBJ1-3; the D gene is possibly TRBD1 (6 bases). This CDR3 spans 15 amino acids. Trimming cost V 8 bases and J 4 bases, with 18 bases left between them. The germline V gene has CDR1 MNHEY and CDR2 SVGAGI. The CDR3 DNA reads TGTGCCAGCGGTCCCTACAGGGAATCAGGAAACACCATATATTTT. Its translation is CASGPYRESGNTIYF.

The V gene is TRBV6-6, the J gene TRBJ2-7; 7 bases align to TRBD1. The V and J ends lost 8 bases and 2 bases, in that order; junction bases with no gene match: 3. Germline V CDR1 and CDR2: MNHNY, SVGAGI (reference sequence). The CDR3 length is 12 residues. CDR3 region: CASGDSPYEQYF. For the CDR3, the DNA is TGTGCCAGCGGGGACAGTCCCTACGAGCAGTACTTC.